This T cell receptor beta chain was found in a study of blood T cell repertoires in COVID-19 (dated by TCRdb to the early 2020s). The study in broad terms: Collaborator samples came from the United States, Italy and Spain and covered acute and convalescent phases of COVID-19. Subjects who had been exposed to COVID-19, were actively infected with it, or had recovered from it provided the deeply sampled blood TCRbeta repertoires that made up the dataset. Where HLA class I and class II types were available, the types were taken from metadata supplied by the sample provider, not from assay-based typing. Sample metadata almost always included a de-identified subject ID, COVID-19 status, age in years and sex. The samples were drawn from the first 160 participants of the ongoing ImmuneRACE study and from more than 1,000 subjects provided by 6 global collaborators. The material from the prospective study consisted of cDNA or gDNA derived from T cells, B-cell-depleted T cells, or PBMCs. The repertoires were made available in a free public database intended to serve as a resource for research on the immune response to SARS-CoV-2.

TCRbeta CDR3 regions were amplified from genomic DNA using the immunoSEQ Assay, a bias-controlled multiplex PCR. As for how the authors treated the data: The number of nucleated cells in each sample was estimated by amplification of reference gene primers within the assay. To quantify the absolute abundance of each unique TCRbeta CDR3 rearrangement, sequence reads were collapsed and filtered. For each sample, productive Simpson clonality was calculated as the square root of Simpson's diversity index across productive rearrangements. TCRdb obtained this table from immuneACCESS and retained in-frame rearrangements with V and J assigned. These tables miss some clones; where compared with another copy, unresolved V genes account for less than half of the shortfall, and the remainder is unexplained. The DNA was the basis for D and trimming; V, J and clone size are from that table. In all, the sample holds 140,000 to 150,000 clones, and roughly 90% of those were seen once. The ten largest clones capture 2.3% of the sample.

Notes on this clone: Its recognized antigen is unknown. Nothing much larger sits one base from this clone, and base qualities are not available.

General findings and caveats noted by the study authors: The quantity of clinical and demographic metadata differed by source and by participant and was supplied without curation.

Germline trimming amounts to 4 bases on V and 2 bases on J, with 4 as the count of junction bases outside the gene matches. From its cysteine to its phenylalanine, the CDR3 spans 15 amino acids. Here the CDR3 DNA is all that survives: 45 bases in frame from base 1. Taken from the germline V gene, the CDR1 and CDR2 loops are SGHRS and YFSETQ. Collaborating institutions collected whole blood in K2EDTA tubes following their own protocols. For TCRbeta analysis, collaborators shipped samples in one of three forms: frozen whole blood, isolated PBMCs, or DNA extracted from either of those sample types. The material sequenced was peripheral blood. This receptor chain uses TRBV5-1 and TRBJ2-5, with 11 junctional bases fitting TRBD2. This receptor was taken from a human donor in a cohort sampled during active COVID-19. The CDR3 amino acid sequence is: CASSPGTSGQETQYF. The nucleotide sequence is given as TGCGCCAGCAGCCCCGGGACTAGCGGACAAGAGACCCAGTACTTC. When the CDR3 is completed using the reference TRBV5-1 and TRBJ2-5 genes on either side, the full variable domain is KAGVTQTPRYLIKTRGQQVTLSCSPISGHRSVSWYQQTPGQGLQFLFEYFSETQRNKGNFPGRFSGRQFSNSRSEMNVSTLELGDSALYLCASSPGTSGQETQYFGPGTRLLVL.